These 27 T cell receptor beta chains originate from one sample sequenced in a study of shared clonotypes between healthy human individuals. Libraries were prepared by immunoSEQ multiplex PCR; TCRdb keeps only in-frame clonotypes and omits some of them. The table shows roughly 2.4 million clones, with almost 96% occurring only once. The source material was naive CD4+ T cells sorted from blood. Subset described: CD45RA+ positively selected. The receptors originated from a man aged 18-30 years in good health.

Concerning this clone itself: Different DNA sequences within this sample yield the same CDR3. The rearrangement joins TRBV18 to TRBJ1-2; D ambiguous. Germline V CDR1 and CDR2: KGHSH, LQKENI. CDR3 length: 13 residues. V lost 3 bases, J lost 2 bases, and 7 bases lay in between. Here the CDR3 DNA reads TGTGCCAGCTCACCGAGGCAAAACTATGGCTACACCTTC. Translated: CASSPRQNYGYTF.

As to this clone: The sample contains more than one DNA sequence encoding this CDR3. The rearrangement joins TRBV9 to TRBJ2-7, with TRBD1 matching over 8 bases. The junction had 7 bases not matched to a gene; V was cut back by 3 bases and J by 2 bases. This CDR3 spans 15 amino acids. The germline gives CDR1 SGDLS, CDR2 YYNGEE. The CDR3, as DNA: TGTGCCAGCAGCGCAGGACAGGGTCCCGCCTACGAGCAGTACTTC. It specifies CASSAGQGPAYEQYF.

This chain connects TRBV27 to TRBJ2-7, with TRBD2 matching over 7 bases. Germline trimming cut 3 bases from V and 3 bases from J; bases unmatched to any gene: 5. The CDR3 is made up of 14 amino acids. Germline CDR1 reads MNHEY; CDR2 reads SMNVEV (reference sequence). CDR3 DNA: TGTGCCAGCAGTTTGATGGGACTAAACTACGAGCAGTACTTC. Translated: CASSLMGLNYEQYF.

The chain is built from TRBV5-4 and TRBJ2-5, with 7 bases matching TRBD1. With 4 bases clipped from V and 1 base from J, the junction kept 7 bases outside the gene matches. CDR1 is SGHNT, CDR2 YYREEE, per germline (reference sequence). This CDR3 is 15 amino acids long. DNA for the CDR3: TGTGCCAGCAGCCCACCGACAGGGAGCCAAGAGACCCAGTACTTC. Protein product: CASSPPTGSQETQYF.

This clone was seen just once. The DNA for the CDR3 is TGTGCCAGTAGTATCCCGACAGCTTTGAACACTGAAGCTTTCTTT. Translated, it gives CASSIPTALNTEAFF. The chain joins TRBV19 to TRBJ1-1, with D possibly TRBD1 on 5 matching bases. Between the trimmed V and J ends, which lost 3 bases and 0 bases, there was a span of 11 bases. This CDR3 has 15 amino acids. CDR1 LNHDA and CDR2 SQIVND come from the germline V gene (reference sequence).

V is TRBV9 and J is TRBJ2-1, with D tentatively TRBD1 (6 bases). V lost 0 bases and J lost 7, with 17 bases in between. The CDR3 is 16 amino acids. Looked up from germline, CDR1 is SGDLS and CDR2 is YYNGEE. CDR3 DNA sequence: TGTGCCAGCAGCGTAGTTGCGACAGGCAATGGGAATGAGCAGTTCTTC. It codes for CASSVVATGNGNEQFF.

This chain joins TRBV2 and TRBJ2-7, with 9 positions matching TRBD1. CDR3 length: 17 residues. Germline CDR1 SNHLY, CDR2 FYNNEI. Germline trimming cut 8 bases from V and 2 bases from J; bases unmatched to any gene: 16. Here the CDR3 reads CASGESRDRDKTYEQYF. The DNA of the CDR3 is TGTGCCAGCGGGGAAAGCCGGGACAGGGACAAAACCTACGAGCAGTACTTC. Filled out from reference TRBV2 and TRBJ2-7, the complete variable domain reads EPEVTQTPSHQVTQMGQEVILRCVPISNHLYFYWYRQILGQKVEFLVSFYNNEISEKSEIFDDQFSVERPDGSNFTLKIRSTKLEDSAMYFCASGESRDRDKTYEQYFGPGTRLTVT.

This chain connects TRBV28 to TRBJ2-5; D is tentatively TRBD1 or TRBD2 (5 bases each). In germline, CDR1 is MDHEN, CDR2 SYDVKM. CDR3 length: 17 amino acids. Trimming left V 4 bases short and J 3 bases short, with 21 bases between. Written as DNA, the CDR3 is TGTGCCAGCAGTTCAGTATCCGGGGCGCGCTCGGAAGAGACCCAGTACTTC. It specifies CASSSVSGARSEETQYF.

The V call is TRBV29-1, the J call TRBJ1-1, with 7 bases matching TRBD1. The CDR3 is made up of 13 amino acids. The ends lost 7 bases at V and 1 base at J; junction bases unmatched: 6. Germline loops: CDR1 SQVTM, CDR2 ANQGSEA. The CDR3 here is CSANRDRNTEAFF. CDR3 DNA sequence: TGCAGCGCCAACCGGGACAGGAACACTGAAGCTTTCTTT.

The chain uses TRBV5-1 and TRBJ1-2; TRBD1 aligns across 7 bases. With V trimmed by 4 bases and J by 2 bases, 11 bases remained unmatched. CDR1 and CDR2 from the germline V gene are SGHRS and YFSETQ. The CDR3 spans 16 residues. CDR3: CASSDLDRRPNYGYTF. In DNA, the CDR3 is TGCGCCAGCAGCGACCTGGACAGGCGTCCCAACTATGGCTACACCTTC. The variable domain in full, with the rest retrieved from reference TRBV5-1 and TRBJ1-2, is KAGVTQTPRYLIKTRGQQVTLSCSPISGHRSVSWYQQTPGQGLQFLFEYFSETQRNKGNFPGRFSGRQFSNSRSEMNVSTLELGDSALYLCASSDLDRRPNYGYTFGSGTRLTVV.

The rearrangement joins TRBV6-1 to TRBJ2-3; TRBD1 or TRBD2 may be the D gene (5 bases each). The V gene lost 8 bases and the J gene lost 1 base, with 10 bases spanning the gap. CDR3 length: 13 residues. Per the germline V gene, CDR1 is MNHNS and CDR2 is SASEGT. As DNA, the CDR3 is TGTGCCAGCTTCTTGGGGGGCACAGATACGCAGTATTTT. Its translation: CASFLGGTDTQYF.

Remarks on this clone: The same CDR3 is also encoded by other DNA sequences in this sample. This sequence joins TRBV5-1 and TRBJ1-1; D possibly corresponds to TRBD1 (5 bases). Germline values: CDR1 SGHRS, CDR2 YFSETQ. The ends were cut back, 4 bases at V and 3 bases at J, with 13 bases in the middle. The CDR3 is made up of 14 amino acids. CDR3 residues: CASSLALGDTEAFF. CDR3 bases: TGCGCCAGCAGCCTTGCGCTGGGGGACACTGAAGCTTTCTTT.

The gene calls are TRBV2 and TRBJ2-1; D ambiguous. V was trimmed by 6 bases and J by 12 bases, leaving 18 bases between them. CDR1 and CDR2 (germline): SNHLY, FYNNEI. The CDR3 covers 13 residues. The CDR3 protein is CASRQGEAVGQFF. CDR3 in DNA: TGTGCCAGCAGACAAGGCGAGGCAGTTGGGCAGTTCTTC.

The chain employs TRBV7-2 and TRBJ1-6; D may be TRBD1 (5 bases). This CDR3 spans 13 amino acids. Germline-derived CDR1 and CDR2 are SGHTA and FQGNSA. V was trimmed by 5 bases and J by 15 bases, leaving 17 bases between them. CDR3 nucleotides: TGTGCCAGCAGCGCAGGGACCGGAGCTTTCCTCCACTTT. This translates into CASSAGTGAFLHF.

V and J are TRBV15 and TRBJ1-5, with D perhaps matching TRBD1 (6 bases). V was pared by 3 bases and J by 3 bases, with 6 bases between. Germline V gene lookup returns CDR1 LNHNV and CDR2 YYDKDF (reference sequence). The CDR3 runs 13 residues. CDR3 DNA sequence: TGTGCCACCAGCAGGGGGGCCAATCAGCCCCAGCATTTT. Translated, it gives CATSRGANQPQHF.

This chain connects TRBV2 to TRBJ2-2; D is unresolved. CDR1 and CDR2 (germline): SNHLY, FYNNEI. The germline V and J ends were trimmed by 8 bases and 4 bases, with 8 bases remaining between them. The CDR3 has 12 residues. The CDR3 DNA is TGTGCCAGCTCATGGGGCACCGGGGAGCTGTTTTTT. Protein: CASSWGTGELFF.

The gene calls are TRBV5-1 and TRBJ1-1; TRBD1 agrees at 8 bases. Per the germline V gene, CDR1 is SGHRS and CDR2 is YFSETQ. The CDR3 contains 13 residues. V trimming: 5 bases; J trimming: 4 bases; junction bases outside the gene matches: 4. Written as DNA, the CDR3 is TGCGCCAGCAGGGGACAGGAGGGCACTGAAGCTTTCTTT. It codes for CASRGQEGTEAFF.

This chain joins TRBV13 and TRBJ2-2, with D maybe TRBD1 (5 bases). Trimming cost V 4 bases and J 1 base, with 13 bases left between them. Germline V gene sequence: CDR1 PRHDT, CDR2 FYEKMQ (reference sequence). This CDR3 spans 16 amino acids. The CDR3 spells CASSYRGIGNTGELFF. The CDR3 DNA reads TGTGCCAGCAGCTATAGGGGAATTGGGAACACCGGGGAGCTGTTTTTT.

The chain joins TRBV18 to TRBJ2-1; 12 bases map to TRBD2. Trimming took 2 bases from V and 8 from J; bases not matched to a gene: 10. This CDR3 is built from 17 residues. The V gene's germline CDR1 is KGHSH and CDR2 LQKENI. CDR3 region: CASSPRLAGDYFDEQFF. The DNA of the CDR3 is TGTGCCAGCTCACCAAGACTAGCGGGAGATTATTTCGATGAGCAGTTCTTC.

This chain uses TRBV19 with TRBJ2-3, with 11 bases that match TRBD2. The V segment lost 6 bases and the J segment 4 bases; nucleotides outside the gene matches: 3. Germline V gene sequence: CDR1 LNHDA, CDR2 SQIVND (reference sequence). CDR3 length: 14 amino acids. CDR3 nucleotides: TGTGCCAGTAGGGCTAGCGGGGGGTCAGATACGCAGTATTTT. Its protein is CASRASGGSDTQYF.

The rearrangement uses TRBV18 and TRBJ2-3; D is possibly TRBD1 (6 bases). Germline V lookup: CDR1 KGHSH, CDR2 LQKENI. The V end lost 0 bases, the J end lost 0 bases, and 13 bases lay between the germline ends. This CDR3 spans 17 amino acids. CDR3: CASSPPTGASSTDTQYF. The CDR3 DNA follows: TGTGCCAGCTCACCACCGACAGGCGCCTCTAGCACAGATACGCAGTATTTT. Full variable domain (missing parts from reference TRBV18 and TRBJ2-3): NAGVMQNPRHLVRRRGQEARLRCSPMKGHSHVYWYRQLPEEGLKFMVYLQKENIIDESGMPKERFSAEFPKEGPSILRIQQVVRGDSAAYFCASSPPTGASSTDTQYFGPGTRLTVL.

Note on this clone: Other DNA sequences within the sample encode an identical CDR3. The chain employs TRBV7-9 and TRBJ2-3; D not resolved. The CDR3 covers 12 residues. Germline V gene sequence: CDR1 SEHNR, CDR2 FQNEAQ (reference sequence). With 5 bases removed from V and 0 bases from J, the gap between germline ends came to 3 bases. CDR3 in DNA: TGTGCCAGCAGCCCCAGCACAGATACGCAGTATTTT. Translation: CASSPSTDTQYF.

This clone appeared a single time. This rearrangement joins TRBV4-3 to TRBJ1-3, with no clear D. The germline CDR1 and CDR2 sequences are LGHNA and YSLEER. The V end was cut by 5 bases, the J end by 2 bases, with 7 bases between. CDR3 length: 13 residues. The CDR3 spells CASSYGPGNTIYF. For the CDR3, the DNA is TGCGCCAGCAGCTATGGCCCTGGAAACACCATATATTTT.

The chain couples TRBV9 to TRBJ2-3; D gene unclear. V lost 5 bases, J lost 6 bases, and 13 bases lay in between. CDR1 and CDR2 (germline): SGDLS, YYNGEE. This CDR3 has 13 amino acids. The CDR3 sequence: CASSGRAGDTQYF. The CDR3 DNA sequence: TGTGCCAGCAGTGGTCGGGCCGGGGATACGCAGTATTTT. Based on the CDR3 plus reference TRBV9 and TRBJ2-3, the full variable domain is DSGVTQTPKHLITATGQRVTLRCSPRSGDLSVYWYQQSLDQGLQFLIQYYNGEERAKGNILERFSAQQFPDLHSELNLSSLELGDSALYFCASSGRAGDTQYFGPGTRLTVL.

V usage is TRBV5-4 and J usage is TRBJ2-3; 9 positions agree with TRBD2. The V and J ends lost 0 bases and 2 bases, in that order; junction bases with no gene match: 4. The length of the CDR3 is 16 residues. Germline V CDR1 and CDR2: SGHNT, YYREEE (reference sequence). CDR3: CASSLAASGDTDTQYF. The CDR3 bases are TGTGCCAGCAGCTTGGCAGCTAGCGGGGACACAGATACGCAGTATTTT.

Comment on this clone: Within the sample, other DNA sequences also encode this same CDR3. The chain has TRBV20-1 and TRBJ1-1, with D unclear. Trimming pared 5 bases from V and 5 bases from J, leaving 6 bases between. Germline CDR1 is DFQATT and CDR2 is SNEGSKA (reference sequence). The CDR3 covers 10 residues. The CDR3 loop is CSARRTEAFF. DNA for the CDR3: TGCAGTGCTCGCCGGACTGAAGCTTTCTTT.

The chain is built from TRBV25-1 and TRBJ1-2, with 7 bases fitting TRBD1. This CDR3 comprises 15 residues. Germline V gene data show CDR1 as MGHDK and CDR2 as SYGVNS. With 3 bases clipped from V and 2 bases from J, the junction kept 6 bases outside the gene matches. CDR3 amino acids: CASSDPGQPNYGYTF. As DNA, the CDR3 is TGTGCCAGCAGTGACCCGGGACAGCCAAACTATGGCTACACCTTC.